The 32 T cell receptor beta chains listed next were all sequenced from one sample in a study of shared T cell receptors in the human thymus (dated by TCRdb to about 2021). Library generation was performed with the immunoSEQ multiplex PCR assay. The immuneACCESS repertoire file appears here via TCRdb, limited to in-frame rearrangements. These files lack a portion of the clones; in checked studies, under half of the deficit traces to unresolved V genes, and the cause of the others is not known. This sample is represented by about 540,000 clones; 75% to 85% of them were singletons. The top ten constitute around 0.013% of the sample. In addition, the sample was reused for a study of human thymus T cells.

The specimen sequenced was thymocytes. These receptors originate from a boy in the first two years of life with a congenital heart defect. Donor details come from another sample of the same person, matched by shared clones.

The chain links TRBV7-8 to TRBJ2-4, with TRBD2 identical over 11 bases. J was trimmed by 6 bases and V by 4 bases; bases with no gene match: 14. This CDR3 has 18 residues. Germline V gene sequence: CDR1 SGHVS, CDR2 FQNEAQ. The CDR3 DNA follows: TGTGCCAGCAGCTCTTTTAGCGGGAGGGCTCTTCGTGGAAACATTCAGTACTTC. Translation gives CASSSFSGRALRGNIQYF.

This clone showed up just a few times. V is TRBV7-2 and J is TRBJ2-1; 10 bases line up with TRBD2. Germline-derived CDR1 and CDR2 are SGHTA and FQGNSA. V trimming: 5 bases; J trimming: 1 base; junction bases outside the gene matches: 11. This CDR3 contains 18 residues. Here the CDR3 reads CASSQAPSGRVSYNEQFF. CDR3 DNA: TGTGCCAGCAGCCAAGCCCCGAGCGGGAGGGTTTCCTACAATGAGCAGTTCTTC. The full variable domain, completed using reference TRBV7-2 and TRBJ2-1, is GAGVSQSPSNKVTEKGKDVELRCDPISGHTALYWYRQSLGQGLEFLIYFQGNSAPDKSGLPSDRFSAERTGGSVSTLTIQRTQQEDSAVYLCASSQAPSGRVSYNEQFFGPGTRLTVL.

The chain has TRBV27 and TRBJ2-7, with 9 bases that match TRBD2. The CDR3 extends over 14 amino acids. CDR1 and CDR2 from the germline V gene are MNHEY and SMNVEV (reference sequence). Trimming cost V 3 bases and J 2 bases; bases outside gene matches: 2. The CDR3 region is CASSFIAGAYEQYF. CDR3 DNA: TGTGCCAGCAGTTTCATAGCGGGAGCCTACGAGCAGTACTTC.

The chain uses TRBV5-4 and TRBJ2-5, with 8 positions matching TRBD1. Trimming cost V 4 bases and J 5 bases; bases outside gene matches: 10. CDR3 length: 15 residues. Per germline, CDR1 SGHNT and CDR2 YYREEE (reference sequence). CDR3 DNA: TGTGCCAGCAGCGGAGGACAGGGATCGGGGGAGACCCAGTACTTC. Amino acid sequence: CASSGGQGSGETQYF.

This clone was seen only a few times. Germline is not matched at one junction end, which may reflect a read error. The genes are TRBV4-1 and TRBJ2-3, with D tentatively TRBD2 (6 bases). The CDR3 spans 11 residues. Germline V gene data show CDR1 as MGHRA and CDR2 as YSYEKL. The DNA of the CDR3 is TGCGCCAGCAGTCAAGATAGCGGTCTGTATTTT. This translates into CASSQDSGLYF.

The rearrangement joins TRBV7-9 to TRBJ2-3, with a tentative D call TRBD2 (5 bases). Per the germline V gene, CDR1 is SEHNR and CDR2 is FQNEAQ (reference sequence). Trimming cost V 1 base and J 3 bases, with 8 bases left between them. There are 14 residues in the CDR3. The CDR3 DNA follows: TGTGCCAGCAGCTTAGAGACTAAAACAGATACGCAGTATTTT. As protein: CASSLETKTDTQYF. Drawing the rest from reference TRBV7-9 and TRBJ2-3, the complete variable domain is DTGVSQNPRHKITKRGQNVTFRCDPISEHNRLYWYRQTLGQGPEFLTYFQNEAQLEKSRLLSDRFSAERPKGSFSTLEIQRTEQGDSAMYLCASSLETKTDTQYFGPGTRLTVL.

The J gene is TRBJ2-5, the V gene TRBV10-1; D remains unclear. V dropped 0 bases and J dropped 1 base, with 18 bases sitting between them. Germline CDR1 WNHNN, CDR2 SYGVQD (reference sequence). The CDR3 totals 18 residues. CDR3 sequence: CASSESEAEEGPQETQYF. For the CDR3, the DNA is TGCGCCAGCAGTGAGTCTGAGGCAGAAGAAGGCCCCCAAGAGACCCAGTACTTC.

The chain joins TRBV15 to TRBJ2-1; 14 nucleotides match TRBD2. The CDR3 is made up of 20 amino acids. V gave up 2 bases and J gave up 5 bases; unmatched junction bases: 14. From germline, CDR1 is LNHNV and CDR2 YYDKDF (reference sequence). The DNA of the CDR3 is TGTGCCACCAGCAGATTACCCTTCCCGGGACTAGCGGGAGTAGACAATGAGCAGTTCTTC. This sequence encodes CATSRLPFPGLAGVDNEQFF.

The chain uses TRBV6-6 and TRBJ2-3; the match to TRBD1 covers 11 bases. This CDR3 is 15 amino acids long. With 9 bases clipped from V and 2 bases from J, the junction kept 7 bases outside the gene matches. In germline, CDR1 is MNHNY, CDR2 SVGAGI (reference sequence). The CDR3 nucleotides are TGTGCCAGTGACGGGACAGGGGGGCACACAGATACGCAGTATTTT. Translating it yields CASDGTGGHTDTQYF.

The chain carries TRBV28 and TRBJ2-1, with D possibly matching TRBD2 (5 bases). Per germline, CDR1 MDHEN and CDR2 SYDVKM. Trimming took off 4 bases at V and 2 bases at J, with 18 bases between the two ends. The CDR3 sequence is 17 residues long. The CDR3 DNA follows: TGTGCCAGCAGTTGTCTTTCCAGCGGAACCCCCTACAATGAGCAGTTCTTC. Protein product: CASSCLSSGTPYNEQFF.

The V gene is TRBV5-1, the J gene TRBJ2-3, with 7 bases lining up with TRBD2. This CDR3 is 16 amino acids long. V dropped 1 base and J dropped 6; count of bases not matched to a gene: 11. Germline V lookup: CDR1 SGHRS, CDR2 YFSETQ. This CDR3 reads CASSLPPRGNWDTQYF. DNA for the CDR3: TGCGCCAGCAGCTTGCCTCCGCGGGGGAACTGGGATACGCAGTATTTT.

The V gene is TRBV11-2, the J gene TRBJ1-4; a possible D gene is TRBD1 (5 bases). The V and J ends lost 5 bases and 0 bases respectively, with 19 bases between them. This CDR3 spans 18 amino acids. Looked up from germline, CDR1 is SGHAT and CDR2 is FQNNGV. The CDR3 is CASSPRGSQSATNEKLFF. The CDR3, as DNA: TGTGCCAGCAGCCCCCGGGGGTCCCAAAGTGCAACTAATGAAAAACTGTTTTTT.

The CDR3 reads CASSYSRAAYEQYF. As DNA, the CDR3 is TGTGCCAGCAGTTACTCGCGGGCTGCCTACGAGCAGTACTTC. V and J are TRBV6-5 and TRBJ2-7, with D tentatively TRBD2 (5 bases). V was trimmed by 0 bases and J by 2 bases, leaving 8 bases between them. The CDR3 has 14 residues. Germline values: CDR1 MNHEY, CDR2 SVGAGI.

The V and J genes are TRBV5-6 and TRBJ1-2, with D maybe TRBD1 (5 bases). CDR1 is SGHDT, CDR2 YYEEEE, per germline. Between the trimmed V and J ends, which lost 4 bases and 1 base, there was a span of 17 bases. There are 16 residues in the CDR3. For the CDR3, the DNA is TGTGCCAGCAGCGCCGGGGGGGGACTTAATAACTATGGCTACACCTTC. Translation gives CASSAGGGLNNYGYTF.

This clone was detected once. J is TRBJ2-1 and V is TRBV4-2; tentatively, D is TRBD2 (6 bases). Per germline, CDR1 LGHNA and CDR2 YNFKEQ. The CDR3 runs 17 residues. Trimming left V 0 bases short and J 7 bases short, with 19 bases between. The DNA for the CDR3 is TGTGCCAGCAGCCAAGAAGGGCCGGTCAGGCGGGGTAATGAGCAGTTCTTC. Its translation: CASSQEGPVRRGNEQFF.

V is TRBV25-1 and J is TRBJ1-2; tentative D call: TRBD1 (5 bases). Germline CDR1 and CDR2: MGHDK and SYGVNS. The CDR3 runs 15 residues. Trimming stripped 0 bases from V and 0 bases from J, with 8 bases between. DNA for the CDR3: TGTGCCAGCAGTGAATACGGGGGGACTAACTATGGCTACACCTTC. This encodes CASSEYGGTNYGYTF.

The chain has TRBV11-3 and TRBJ2-3; D possibly corresponds to TRBD2 (5 bases). Germline assignment: CDR1 SGHNT and CDR2 YENEEA. This CDR3 is built from 14 residues. V shed 4 bases and J shed 1 base, with 9 bases lying between them. In nucleotides, the CDR3 is TGTGCCAGCAGCTCGGGAATTGGCACAGATACGCAGTATTTT. Amino acids: CASSSGIGTDTQYF.

This rearrangement joins TRBV15 to TRBJ2-1; possible D gene TRBD1, 6 bases. Germline loops: CDR1 LNHNV, CDR2 YYDKDF (reference sequence). The CDR3 spans 19 residues. V was cut by 4 bases and J by 5 bases, with 27 bases left in between. CDR3: CATSTSHSSGAPKDNEQFF. The CDR3 nucleotides read TGTGCCACCAGCACGAGCCACAGTTCAGGGGCACCTAAGGACAATGAGCAGTTCTTC.

The rearrangement links TRBV28 to TRBJ1-1; possibly TRBD1 for D (5 bases). The CDR3 loop spans 12 amino acids. Trimming shortened V by 7 bases and J by 5 bases, and 11 bases separated the two germline ends. Germline CDR1 MDHEN, CDR2 SYDVKM. The CDR3 DNA follows: TGTGCCAGCACTCCGGGGGGGACTGAAGCTTTCTTT. Amino acids: CASTPGGTEAFF.

In this sample, this clone turned up a few times. The chain has TRBV7-2 and TRBJ2-3, with 8 bases lining up with TRBD1. CDR1 and CDR2 from the germline V gene are SGHTA and FQGNSA. Trimming at V came to 5 bases and at J to 2 bases, leaving 9 bases not matched to a gene. This CDR3 spans 16 amino acids. The DNA for the CDR3 is TGTGCCAGCAGCAAATTCCGACAGGGGCCCACAGATACGCAGTATTTT. The encoded protein is CASSKFRQGPTDTQYF.

This clone was detected a few times. This chain connects TRBV10-1 to TRBJ2-1; tentative D call: TRBD2 (6 bases). The germline V gene encodes CDR1 WNHNN and CDR2 SYGVQD (reference sequence). The CDR3 extends over 13 amino acids. Trimming pared 8 bases from V and 5 bases from J, leaving 13 bases between. This chain's CDR3 is CASGSSGHNEQFF. As DNA, the CDR3 is TGCGCCAGCGGATCAAGCGGGCACAATGAGCAGTTCTTC.

The DNA for the CDR3 is TGTGCCAGCAGCTTAAGAACAGGCCTCAATCAGCCCCAGCATTTT. Protein product: CASSLRTGLNQPQHF. J is TRBJ1-5 and V is TRBV11-2; possible D gene TRBD1, 5 bases. Between the trimmed V and J ends, which lost 2 bases and 3 bases, there was a span of 11 bases. CDR3 length equals 15 residues. Germline V lookup: CDR1 SGHAT, CDR2 FQNNGV.

This sequence joins TRBV27 and TRBJ1-2, with 8 nucleotides matching TRBD1. CDR1 is MNHEY, CDR2 SMNVEV, per germline (reference sequence). With 7 bases clipped from V and 6 bases from J, the junction kept 13 bases outside the gene matches. The CDR3 has 15 amino acids. Here the CDR3 reads CASKRSGGDVNGYTF. CDR3 coding DNA: TGTGCCAGCAAGCGATCAGGGGGCGATGTAAATGGCTACACCTTC.

The gene calls are TRBV27 and TRBJ1-4; D perhaps matches TRBD1 (6 bases). The germline V and J ends were trimmed by 6 bases and 3 bases, with 20 bases remaining between them. Germline lookup yields CDR1 MNHEY and CDR2 SMNVEV (reference sequence). The CDR3 has 17 residues. CDR3: CASRAPSNRDANEKLFF. CDR3 nucleotide sequence: TGTGCCAGCAGGGCCCCGAGTAACAGGGATGCTAATGAAAAACTGTTTTTT.

V is TRBV2 and J is TRBJ2-7; tentatively, D is TRBD1 (5 bases). The germline CDR1 and CDR2 sequences are SNHLY and FYNNEI. CDR3 length: 14 amino acids. V lost 7 bases and J lost 3, with 16 bases in between. The CDR3 DNA follows: TGTGCCAGCACCGAAGGCAGCAGGGACTACGAGCAGTACTTC. Translated, it gives CASTEGSRDYEQYF. Together with reference TRBV2 and TRBJ2-7, the CDR3 gives the full variable domain: EPEVTQTPSHQVTQMGQEVILRCVPISNHLYFYWYRQILGQKVEFLVSFYNNEISEKSEIFDDQFSVERPDGSNFTLKIRSTKLEDSAMYFCASTEGSRDYEQYFGPGTRLTVT.

The J gene is TRBJ2-5, the V gene TRBV7-3; 11 nucleotides agree with TRBD2. This CDR3 is 20 amino acids long. After removal of 5 bases from V and 5 bases from J, the junction contained 22 bases not matched to a gene. Germline CDR1 reads SGHTA; CDR2 reads FQGTGA. CDR3 in DNA: TGTGCCAGCAGCCTCCCGGTGGTCGGAAGGGGACTAGCGGAGGGGGAGACCCAGTACTTC. Protein product: CASSLPVVGRGLAEGETQYF.

The chain uses TRBV11-2 and TRBJ1-2; 8 nucleotides match TRBD1. The V gene's germline CDR1 is SGHAT and CDR2 FQNNGV. CDR3 length equals 18 residues. V trimming: 2 bases; J trimming: 1 base; junction bases outside the gene matches: 12. The CDR3: CASSLRIAGGPINYGYTF. CDR3 sequence (DNA): TGTGCCAGCAGCTTAAGGATTGCAGGGGGCCCAATTAACTATGGCTACACCTTC.

This clone has more than one count but fewer than ten. The chain employs TRBV5-4 and TRBJ2-5, with D possibly matching TRBD1 (5 bases). The CDR3 has 16 residues. The V end was cut by 0 bases, the J end by 5 bases, with 17 bases between. The germline V gene has CDR1 SGHNT and CDR2 YYREEE (reference sequence). CDR3 residues: CASSLGALTDGETQYF. The CDR3 DNA reads as TGTGCCAGCAGCTTGGGGGCCCTGACAGACGGGGAGACCCAGTACTTC.

This clone was counted between two and nine times. The CDR3 DNA reads as TGTGCCTGGAGTGTATACGGGCAGGGTCCCAATGAGCAGTTCTTC. Translated, it gives CAWSVYGQGPNEQFF. This rearrangement joins TRBV30 to TRBJ2-1; D may be TRBD1 (5 bases). The V gene's germline CDR1 is GTSNPN and CDR2 SVGIG (reference sequence). The CDR3 runs to 15 residues. Between the trimmed V and J ends, which lost 0 bases and 6 bases, there was a span of 15 bases.

The genes are TRBV29-1 and TRBJ2-3; D is perhaps TRBD1 (5 bases). The CDR3 is made up of 19 amino acids. Germline V gives CDR1 SQVTM, CDR2 ANQGSEA. Trimming pared 4 bases from V and 2 bases from J, leaving 28 bases between. The CDR3 spells CSVGKVWAGNFPLTDTQYF. CDR3 in DNA: TGCAGCGTTGGGAAGGTTTGGGCAGGGAATTTCCCGCTCACAGATACGCAGTATTTT.

This clone was recorded a few times. The J gene is TRBJ2-4, the V gene TRBV19; D is ambiguous. CDR1 is LNHDA, CDR2 SQIVND, per germline (reference sequence). The V end lost 7 bases, the J end lost 2 bases, and 15 bases lay between the germline ends. This CDR3 region has 15 residues. The CDR3: CASTPSSGPKNIQYF. Written as DNA, the CDR3 is TGTGCCAGTACCCCCTCCAGTGGCCCCAAAAACATTCAGTACTTC.

This clone was observed once. This rearrangement joins TRBV7-9 to TRBJ1-4; TRBD1 agrees at 7 bases. The CDR3 sequence is 14 residues long. CDR1 SEHNR and CDR2 FQNEAQ come from the germline V gene (reference sequence). The V and J ends lost 5 bases and 4 bases, in that order; junction bases with no gene match: 4. The CDR3 spells CASSPGGSNEKLFF. The DNA for the CDR3 is TGTGCCAGCAGCCCAGGGGGGAGTAATGAAAAACTGTTTTTT. Combining the CDR3 with reference TRBV7-9 and TRBJ1-4 gives the whole variable domain DTGVSQNPRHKITKRGQNVTFRCDPISEHNRLYWYRQTLGQGPEFLTYFQNEAQLEKSRLLSDRFSAERPKGSFSTLEIQRTEQGDSAMYLCASSPGGSNEKLFFGSGTQLSVL.